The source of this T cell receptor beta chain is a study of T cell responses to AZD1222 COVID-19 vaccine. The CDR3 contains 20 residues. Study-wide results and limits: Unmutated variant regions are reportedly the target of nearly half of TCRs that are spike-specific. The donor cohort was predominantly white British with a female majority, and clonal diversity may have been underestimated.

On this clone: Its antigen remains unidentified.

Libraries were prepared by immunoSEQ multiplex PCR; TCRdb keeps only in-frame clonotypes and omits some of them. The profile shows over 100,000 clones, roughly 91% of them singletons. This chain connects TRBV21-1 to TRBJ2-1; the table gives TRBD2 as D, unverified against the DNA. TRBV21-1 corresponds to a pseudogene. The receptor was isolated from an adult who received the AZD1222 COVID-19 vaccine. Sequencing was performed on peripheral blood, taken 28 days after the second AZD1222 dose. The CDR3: CASSSKARTSGRVEVGEQFF. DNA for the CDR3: TGTGCCAGCAGCTCAAAGGCGCGGACTAGCGGGAGGGTTGAGGTCGGTGAGCAGTTCTTC.